This record covers a single TCR beta chain. What it recognizes is unknown. This record comes from a study of T cell clonotyping in hematopoietic cell transplantation. V shed 1 base and J shed 10 bases, with 11 bases lying between them. The CDR3 has 13 residues. Germline CDR1 is MGHRA and CDR2 is YSYEKL. Findings and caveats of the study: Cells were unsorted, so CD4 and CD8 contributions were not separated.

TCRdb's table, derived via immunoSEQ multiplex PCR, lists solely in-frame clones and lacks some. The sample consists of tens of thousands of clones, 90% to 95% of them appearing once. The TCR comes from a woman aged 50 to 65 in good health. Some clones in this sample may be carry-over from other donors' samples. Sequencing input: peripheral blood mononuclear cells. J is TRBJ1-5 and V is TRBV4-1, with D uncertain. CDR3 sequence reads: CASSQVGGIPQHF. The CDR3, as DNA: TGCGCCAGCAGCCAAGTTGGTGGGATACCCCAGCATTTT.